This T cell receptor (beta chain) emerged from a study of PD-L1 blockade in urothelial cancer. Repertoires were generated with immunoSEQ multiplex PCR, while TCRdb's copy carries only in-frame clones and drops some. The top ten hold roughly 1.7% of the sample, which has more than 95,000 clones, 85% to 90% seen once. The V gene's germline CDR1 is SGHRS and CDR2 YFSETQ. V was shortened by 2 bases and J by 2 bases, with 6 bases between the two germline ends. CDR3 length: 13 amino acids. Time point specified: peripheral blood 6 weeks after treatment start. The receptor's source is a man between 60 and 75 years old with urothelial cancer. Sequences were derived from PBMCs, sampled around atezolizumab (anti-PD-L1) treatment. This chain links TRBV5-1 with TRBJ2-3; D unresolved. The CDR3 DNA sequence: TGCGCCAGCAGCTTTCAAAACACAGATACGCAGTATTTT. Its protein is CASSFQNTDTQYF.